This T cell receptor beta chain was sequenced for a study of blood T cell repertoires in COVID-19. Study-wide context: Sites across the United States, Italy and Spain contributed samples from acute and convalescent COVID-19. From T cells, B-cell-depleted T cells, or PBMCs came the material, which was cDNA or gDNA.

This clone occurred once. CDR3 size: 14 residues. CDR1 and CDR2 (germline): ENHRY, SYGVKD. Trimming removed 7 bases from V and 8 bases from J, with 20 bases in between. Under the authors' procedure: Estimated nucleated cell counts came from reference gene primer amplification. Libraries were prepared by immunoSEQ multiplex PCR; TCRdb keeps only in-frame clonotypes and omits some of them. The D gene and trimming were derived from the DNA, and the V and J assignments and clone size from that table. The sample includes approximately 210,000 clones, approximately 83% of them seen just once. The source is a woman aged 40 to 55 with active or convalescent COVID-19. The sample taken for sequencing was peripheral blood. The chain recombines TRBV10-3 with TRBJ1-2; D possibly corresponds to TRBD1 (5 bases). The CDR3 DNA is TGTGCCATCACAGGGACTGGTGGGCGTCACGGCTACACCTTC. Translation gives CAITGTGGRHGYTF.